This T cell receptor (beta chain) was sequenced during a study of cytomegalovirus exposure and HLA in healthy donors. Study-wide points: Accounts indicate the classifier identified cytomegalovirus status with strong specificity and sensitivity. An analysis that was carried out later associated 15,000 to 20,000 TCR beta sequences with HLA alleles at 0.05 false discovery rate. With later analysis, a missense DCLRE1C variant became linked to TCR beta V- and J-gene trimming.

PCR primers comprised 60 Vbeta and 13 Jbeta primers. Sequencing used immunoSEQ multiplex PCR; TCRdb keeps in-frame clones, though not all of them. Of around 160,000 clones listed, roughly 80% are singletons. As regards this clone: Its cognate antigen is unknown.

V gave up 2 bases and J gave up 8 bases; unmatched junction bases: 15. Germline V CDR1 and CDR2: SGDLS, YYNGEE. This CDR3 comprises 16 residues. The sequencing sample was made of PBMCs. This chain connects TRBV9 to TRBJ1-2, with 7 bases fitting TRBD1. The clonotype was recovered from a man between 35 and 55 years old in good health and CMV-seropositive. Here the CDR3 DNA reads TGTGCCAGCAGCGTCCGGGACAGCGCCTCACTCCCCGGCTACACCTTC. Its protein is CASSVRDSASLPGYTF.